The 22 T cell receptor beta chains reported below all come from one sample, sequenced in a study of regulatory T cells in long-lasting Graves disease (dated by TCRdb to 2020 to 2022). Library creation used multiplex PCR. The sequencer listed for this sample is Illumina HiSeq 4000. CDR3 regions were amplified by Arm-PCR with iRepertoire HTBI primers to construct TCR beta libraries. TCRdb reanalyzed the raw reads on its own, using fastp at Q25 for trimming and MiXCR for clone calling, and kept in-frame beta chains. Each CDR3 protein appears once, grouped with its most common genes and DNA. The sample table contains hundreds of thousands of distinct CDR3 sequences; only one count was recorded for roughly 15% of them. The ten largest clones capture 25% of the sample. Explained via the paper, the time point label denotes: newly diagnosed GD, antithyroid drugs for less than 3 months. For both TCR sequencing and RNA sequencing, RNA was extracted from PBMCs in TRIzol.

The same specimen was also included in a second study, on T cells in Graves' hyperthyroidism and ophthalmopathy.

Sequences were derived from peripheral blood mononuclear cells (PBMCs), sampled at new diagnosis, from a patient treated with antithyroid drugs. Receptors originate from a woman aged 35-60 years with Graves disease. Donor details come from another sample of the same person, matched by shared clones.

DNA for the CDR3: TGTGCCAGCAGCCAAGATGCGGGGAACTATGGCTACACCTTC. Translated: CASSQDAGNYGYTF. This chain uses TRBV3-1 with TRBJ1-2; no clear D gene. This CDR3 has 14 amino acids. The V end was cut by 0 bases, the J end by 2 bases, with 7 bases between. Germline V gene data show CDR1 as LGHDT and CDR2 as YNNKEL (reference sequence).

The rearrangement links TRBV20-1 to TRBJ1-5, with D hard to call. This CDR3 comprises 14 residues. The germline V and J ends were trimmed by 1 base and 2 bases, with 9 bases remaining between them. Per germline, CDR1 DFQATT and CDR2 SNEGSKA (reference sequence). The CDR3 DNA sequence: TGCAGTGCTAGAGCGAGCTGGGGCAATCAGCCCCAGCATTTT. It is translated as CSARASWGNQPQHF.

This clonotype has ten or more counts. V usage is TRBV7-2 and J usage is TRBJ1-5; weak D call: TRBD1 (5 bases). Trimming removed 2 bases at V and 7 bases at J, with 9 bases between. This CDR3 contains 13 residues. In germline, CDR1 is SGHTA, CDR2 FQGNSA. DNA for the CDR3: TGTGCCAGCAGCTTAAACAGGAGGCAGCCCCAGCATTTT. Its translation: CASSLNRRQPQHF.

The chain is built from TRBV28 and TRBJ1-2, with no clear D. From germline, CDR1 is MDHEN and CDR2 SYDVKM. The CDR3 spans 13 residues. V was pared by 5 bases and J by 0 bases, with 7 bases between. Here the CDR3 reads CASSSQTNYGYTF. The CDR3 DNA reads as TGTGCCAGCAGTAGCCAGACTAACTATGGCTACACCTTC.

The sample holds many counts of this clonotype. V and J are TRBV12-3 or TRBV12-4 and TRBJ2-1; no clear D. The CDR3 is 15 amino acids. Trimming stripped 6 bases from V and 0 bases from J, with 12 bases between. The CDR3 nucleotides read TGTGCCAGCAGGCCCCTTCAGAGCTCCTACAATGAGCAGTTCTTC. It translates to CASRPLQSSYNEQFF.

Comments on this clonotype: One base separates it from a far larger clone, so it is likely a read error. This sequence joins TRBV7-2 and TRBJ1-5, with D tentatively TRBD1 (6 bases). Germline V CDR1 and CDR2: SGHTA, FQGNSA. V lost 4 bases and J 5 bases, leaving 9 bases between the germline ends. The CDR3 is 13 amino acids. The CDR3, as DNA: TGTGCCAGCAGCTCGAGGGGGGATCAGCCCCAGCATTTT. As protein: CASSSRGDQPQHF.

This clonotype was seen at least ten times. The chain couples TRBV30 to TRBJ1-6, with D unresolved. The CDR3 runs 15 residues. V lost 6 bases to trimming and J lost 7 bases, with 19 bases between them. CDR1 is GTSNPN, CDR2 SVGIG, per germline (reference sequence). Here the CDR3 reads CACTPSTLRNSPLHF. The CDR3 DNA reads as TGTGCCTGCACACCCTCCACCCTGAGGAATTCACCCCTCCACTTT. Complete variable domain (other parts from reference TRBV30 and TRBJ1-6): SQTIHQWPATLVQPVGSPLSLECTVEGTSNPNLYWYRQAAGRGLQLLFYSVGIGQISSEVPQNLSASRPQDRQFILSSKKLLLSDSGFYLCACTPSTLRNSPLHFGNGTRLTVT.

This clonotype has more than one count but fewer than ten. CDR3 coding DNA: TGCAGCGTTGTAACAGGGGATGGCTACACCTTC. It codes for CSVVTGDGYTF. The chain recombines TRBV29-1 with TRBJ1-2; 7 bases match TRBD1. Looked up from germline, CDR1 is SQVTM and CDR2 is ANQGSEA. This CDR3 has 11 residues. V lost 4 bases to trimming and J lost 6 bases; unmatched junction nucleotides: 2.

This clonotype has only a few counts. This rearrangement joins TRBV7-3 to TRBJ2-2; D unresolved. CDR3 size: 12 residues. Trimming took off 4 bases at V and 6 bases at J, with 6 bases between the two ends. The germline V gene has CDR1 SGHTA and CDR2 FQGTGA. The CDR3 loop reads CASSSKPGELFF. In nucleotides, the CDR3 is TGTGCCAGCAGCTCCAAGCCCGGGGAGCTGTTTTTT.

This clonotype was observed many times. J is TRBJ1-1 and V is TRBV11-2; TRBD1 agrees at 7 bases. Germline V gives CDR1 SGHAT, CDR2 FQNNGV. CDR3 length equals 12 residues. J lost 11 bases, V lost 2 bases, and 5 bases had no gene match. CDR3 residues: CASSLQTGAAFF. The CDR3 bases are TGTGCCAGCAGCTTACAAACAGGGGCCGCTTTCTTT. Full variable domain (outside the CDR3, taken from reference TRBV11-2 and TRBJ1-1): EAGVAQSPRYKIIEKRQSVAFWCNPISGHATLYWYQQILGQGPKLLIQFQNNGVVDDSQLPKDRFSAERLKGVDSTLKIQPAKLEDSAVYLCASSLQTGAAFFGQGTRLTVV.

This clonotype was detected only a few times. The chain carries TRBV12-3 or TRBV12-4 and TRBJ1-1; D may be TRBD1 (5 bases). V shed 5 bases and J shed 5 bases, with 24 bases lying between them. The CDR3 spans 17 residues. CDR3 region: CASSPPPWKGAKTEAFF. As DNA, the CDR3 is TGTGCCAGCAGTCCACCTCCATGGAAAGGGGCCAAAACTGAAGCTTTCTTT.

V and J are TRBV12-5 and TRBJ2-2, with D unresolved. Germline CDR1 reads LGHNT; CDR2 reads FRNRAP. The CDR3 consists of 13 residues. V shed 5 bases and J shed 6 bases, with 10 bases lying between them. CDR3 sequence (DNA): TGTGCTAGTGGTCAGGATTGGGCCGGGGAGCTGTTTTTT. Its translation: CASGQDWAGELFF.

This clonotype was recorded a few times. Written as DNA, the CDR3 is TGTGCCAGCAGCCGTATGTCTGGGACCGGGGAGCTGTTTTTT. It specifies CASSRMSGTGELFF. V usage is TRBV3-1 and J usage is TRBJ2-2; D ambiguous. This CDR3 contains 14 residues. The V and J ends lost 4 bases and 5 bases respectively, with 11 bases between them. Germline V gene data show CDR1 as LGHDT and CDR2 as YNNKEL (reference sequence).

This clonotype came up many times. The V gene is TRBV5-1, the J gene TRBJ1-2; D gene unclear. The germline gives CDR1 SGHRS, CDR2 YFSETQ. Trimming took 10 bases from V and 4 from J, leaving 20 bases between them. This CDR3 is 14 amino acids long. CDR3 loop: CASAEESLLYGYTF. CDR3 in DNA: TGCGCCTCAGCCGAGGAGTCCCTGCTCTATGGCTACACCTTC.

The chain links TRBV30 to TRBJ2-3; a weak D match, TRBD2 (7 bases). Germline loops: CDR1 GTSNPN, CDR2 SVGIG (reference sequence). The CDR3 contains 14 residues. V was pared by 2 bases and J by 6 bases, with 15 bases between. The CDR3 DNA sequence: TGTGCCTGGAGTTACGGGGGGCTATCGGATACGCAGTATTTT. Translating it yields CAWSYGGLSDTQYF.

This clonotype was found many times. The gene calls are TRBV12-3 or TRBV12-4 and TRBJ1-1; D not resolved. The length of the CDR3 is 13 residues. The V gene lost 10 bases and the J gene lost 1 base, with 13 bases spanning the gap. This CDR3 is CATRGDRNTEAFF. The CDR3 DNA sequence: TGTGCCACCCGTGGTGACCGGAACACTGAAGCTTTCTTT.

In its sample, this clonotype was seen a few times. The chain uses TRBV3-1 and TRBJ2-1, with D perhaps given as TRBD1 or TRBD2 (7 bases each). Trimming took 3 bases from V and 9 from J, leaving 12 bases between them. The germline V gene encodes CDR1 LGHDT and CDR2 YNNKEL (reference sequence). The CDR3 length is 13 residues. CDR3 sequence (DNA): TGTGCCAGCAGCCAGGGAGGGGGCGGTGAGCAGTTCTTC. Protein: CASSQGGGGEQFF.

This chain uses TRBV6-5 with TRBJ1-2, with D uncertain. V was trimmed by 0 bases and J by 8 bases, leaving 13 bases between them. CDR1 and CDR2 (germline): MNHEY, SVGAGI. CDR3 length: 14 amino acids. CDR3 sequence reads: CASSYSGLIEGYTF. As DNA, the CDR3 is TGTGCCAGCAGTTACTCCGGGCTTATCGAGGGCTACACCTTC.

The sample holds many counts of this clonotype. The rearrangement links TRBV20-1 to TRBJ2-1, with 10 positions matching TRBD2. The V segment lost 5 bases and the J segment 7 bases; nucleotides outside the gene matches: 11. Looked up from germline, CDR1 is DFQATT and CDR2 is SNEGSKA (reference sequence). The CDR3 sequence is 15 residues long. The CDR3 spells CSAVIASGGVNEQFF. Here the CDR3 DNA reads TGCAGTGCTGTAATAGCCAGCGGGGGGGTTAATGAGCAGTTCTTC.

This clonotype was counted only a few times. The chain combines TRBV27 with TRBJ1-1; D call uncertain. The germline V and J ends were trimmed by 8 bases and 1 base, with 14 bases remaining between them. The CDR3 extends over 14 amino acids. The germline CDR1 and CDR2 sequences are MNHEY and SMNVEV (reference sequence). The DNA for the CDR3 is TGTGCCAGCGCCACATCACAGTCGAACACTGAAGCTTTCTTT. It encodes CASATSQSNTEAFF.

The sample holds many counts of this clonotype. The gene calls are TRBV18 and TRBJ2-5, with D possibly being TRBD1 or TRBD2 (5 bases each). V gave up 2 bases and J gave up 5 bases, with 9 bases separating them. The CDR3 totals 13 residues. The V gene's germline CDR1 is KGHSH and CDR2 LQKENI. CDR3 nucleotide sequence: TGTGCCAGCTCACCAGGGACCTCGGAGACCCAGTACTTC. Translation gives CASSPGTSETQYF.

This chain joins TRBV14 and TRBJ2-7; TRBD2 matches 8 bases. The CDR3 extends over 16 amino acids. The germline V gene has CDR1 SGHDN and CDR2 FVKESK. V was clipped by 2 bases and J by 3 bases; unmatched bases: 9. CDR3 sequence reads: CASSQPASGPHYEQYF. The CDR3 coding sequence is TGTGCCAGCAGCCAACCCGCTAGCGGGCCCCACTACGAGCAGTACTTC.